The 26 T cell receptor beta chains in this list originate from one sample, sequenced in a study of spatial heterogeneity in lung cancer. No antigen has been identified for these receptors. Time point in this sample: sample taken at primary tumor resection. TCRdb re-derived calls from the 5' RACE reads in MiXCR, one entry per CDR3 protein. The data contain around 19,000 distinct CDR3 sequences, around 6.9% of them singletons. Study-level results: Tumoral mutation counts were tracked by counts of expanded intratumoral alpha and beta TCRs.

Sequences were derived from lung tumor tissue, sampled at surgery. The receptors originated from a female donor with early-stage non-small cell lung cancer.

This clonotype was picked up many times. The V and J genes are TRBV7-9 and TRBJ1-2, with D unclear. The ends were cut back, 3 bases at V and 8 bases at J, with 19 bases in the middle. The CDR3 has 15 amino acids. Germline-derived CDR1 and CDR2 are SEHNR and FQNEAQ (reference sequence). The CDR3 nucleotides are TGTGCCAGCAGCTTGGACGGGCTTAAAGGAGGAGGCTACACCTTC. This gives the protein CASSLDGLKGGGYTF. Complete variable domain (other parts from reference TRBV7-9 and TRBJ1-2): DTGVSQNPRHKITKRGQNVTFRCDPISEHNRLYWYRQTLGQGPEFLTYFQNEAQLEKSRLLSDRFSAERPKGSFSTLEIQRTEQGDSAMYLCASSLDGLKGGGYTFGSGTRLTVV.

Within the sample, this clonotype is medium-sized. The CDR3 coding sequence is TGTGCCAGCAGACCGACTAGCGGGACCTCCTACGAGCAGTACTTC. This encodes CASRPTSGTSYEQYF. The chain links TRBV11-2 to TRBJ2-7, with 11 bases aligning to TRBD2. V dropped 6 bases and J dropped 0; count of bases not matched to a gene: 4. The germline gives CDR1 SGHAT, CDR2 FQNNGV. There are 15 residues in the CDR3.

This clonotype was found a few times. V usage is TRBV6-2 or TRBV6-3 and J usage is TRBJ2-7; D is tentatively TRBD1 or TRBD2 (5 bases each). Germline V lookup: CDR1 MNHEY, CDR2 SVGEGT. The CDR3 contains 17 residues. Trimming removed 2 bases at V and 4 bases at J, with 21 bases between. CDR3: CASSYLPRDGGPYEQYF. CDR3 DNA: TGTGCCAGCAGTTACCTCCCCCGGGACGGTGGGCCTTACGAGCAGTACTTC.

This clonotype showed up many times. The V gene is TRBV9, the J gene TRBJ2-5; TRBD2 agrees at 7 bases. From germline, CDR1 is SGDLS and CDR2 YYNGEE. V gave up 0 bases and J gave up 5 bases; unmatched junction bases: 7. The CDR3 loop spans 15 amino acids. CDR3 loop: CASSVDGGIQETQYF. The CDR3 DNA sequence: TGTGCCAGCAGCGTAGACGGGGGGATTCAGGAGACCCAGTACTTC.

There are a few counts of this clonotype. This rearrangement joins TRBV6-5 to TRBJ2-5; D uncertain. The CDR3 consists of 11 residues. Germline V gives CDR1 MNHEY, CDR2 SVGAGI. V lost 2 bases to trimming and J lost 6 bases, with 4 bases between them. The CDR3 nucleotides read TGTGCCAGCAGTTACGCGAAGACCCAGTACTTC. It specifies CASSYAKTQYF.

This clonotype showed up many times. The chain carries TRBV29-1 and TRBJ2-7, with D perhaps TRBD1 (6 bases). The CDR3 spans 13 residues. Germline values: CDR1 SQVTM, CDR2 ANQGSEA. Trimming cost V 0 bases and J 6 bases, with 12 bases left between them. CDR3 in amino acids: CSVEDLKGVEQYF. The CDR3 DNA follows: TGCAGCGTTGAAGATCTGAAGGGGGTCGAGCAGTACTTC.

This clonotype came up many times. In DNA form, the CDR3 reads TGCAGTGCCCTTAGCGGGAGGACTAACACCGGGGAGCTGTTTTTT. This sequence encodes CSALSGRTNTGELFF. The chain employs TRBV20-1 and TRBJ2-2; 10 nucleotides match TRBD2. This CDR3 comprises 15 residues. CDR1 is DFQATT and CDR2 is SNEGSKA in the germline V gene (reference sequence). V lost 6 bases to trimming and J lost 2 bases; unmatched junction nucleotides: 6.

This clonotype was detected ten times or more. The chain employs TRBV6-5 and TRBJ2-1; D gene ambiguous. This CDR3 is built from 14 residues. CDR1 MNHEY and CDR2 SVGAGI come from the germline V gene. The V end was cut by 7 bases, the J end by 0 bases, with 10 bases between. The CDR3 here is CASKGISSYNEQFF. In nucleotides, the CDR3 is TGTGCCAGCAAAGGCATCAGCTCCTACAATGAGCAGTTCTTC.

The V and J genes are TRBV18 and TRBJ2-1; 8 bases match TRBD2. V shed 5 bases, J shed 9 bases, and the junction held 9 bases outside the gene matches. Looked up from germline, CDR1 is KGHSH and CDR2 is LQKENI. CDR3 size: 14 residues. The CDR3 loop is CASSTLPGGIEQFF. Written as DNA, the CDR3 is TGTGCCAGCTCAACCCTACCGGGGGGGATTGAGCAGTTCTTC.

This clonotype was counted ten times or more. The J gene is TRBJ1-2, the V gene TRBV11-2; 7 bases align to TRBD1. Losses at the gene ends were 0 bases for V and 8 bases for J; bases not matched to a gene: 6. Germline CDR1 and CDR2: SGHAT and FQNNGV. This CDR3 has 14 amino acids. CDR3 residues: CASSLETGNRGYTF. The CDR3 coding sequence is TGTGCCAGCAGCTTAGAGACAGGGAACCGCGGCTACACCTTC.

This clonotype was observed at least ten times. This chain links TRBV5-1 with TRBJ2-5; D remains ambiguous. Trimming removed 5 bases from V and 0 bases from J, with 8 bases in between. Germline CDR1 reads SGHRS; CDR2 reads YFSETQ. The CDR3 loop spans 13 amino acids. The CDR3 loop is CASSKGNQETQYF. The CDR3 nucleotides are TGCGCCAGCAGTAAGGGTAACCAAGAGACCCAGTACTTC.

There are a few counts of this clonotype. The CDR3 DNA sequence: TGTGCCAGCAGTTGGGAAGGCTATGGCTACACCTTC. Its protein is CASSWEGYGYTF. This chain connects TRBV6-2 or TRBV6-3 to TRBJ1-2, with unresolved D. The length of the CDR3 is 12 residues. Germline V gene data show CDR1 as MNHEY and CDR2 as SVGEGT. V shed 4 bases and J shed 4 bases, with 7 bases lying between them.

In its sample, this clonotype was seen many times. The V gene is TRBV9, the J gene TRBJ2-3; possibly TRBD2 for D (5 bases). CDR3 length equals 15 residues. With 0 bases removed from V and 7 bases from J, the gap between germline ends came to 15 bases. CDR1 is SGDLS and CDR2 is YYNGEE in the germline V gene. The CDR3 bases are TGTGCCAGCAGCGTAGAGCAAGCGGACTGGCATACGCAGTATTTT. As protein: CASSVEQADWHTQYF. Together with reference TRBV9 and TRBJ2-3, the CDR3 gives the full variable domain: DSGVTQTPKHLITATGQRVTLRCSPRSGDLSVYWYQQSLDQGLQFLIQYYNGEERAKGNILERFSAQQFPDLHSELNLSSLELGDSALYFCASSVEQADWHTQYFGPGTRLTVL.

This clonotype is judged medium-sized. V is TRBV18 and J is TRBJ2-1; D uncertain. The CDR3 has 16 amino acids. CDR1 and CDR2 (germline): KGHSH, LQKENI. V was trimmed by 3 bases and J by 5 bases, leaving 17 bases between them. CDR3 residues: CASSPATIRGNNEQFF. In DNA, the CDR3 is TGTGCCAGCTCACCCGCGACAATCCGAGGTAACAATGAGCAGTTCTTC.

The table lists this clonotype with a few counts. J is TRBJ2-1 and V is TRBV7-6; D is perhaps TRBD2 (5 bases). The V gene lost 0 bases and the J gene lost 0 bases, with 9 bases spanning the gap. CDR3 length equals 16 residues. Germline-derived CDR1 and CDR2 are SGHVS and FNYEAQ. The CDR3 DNA reads as TGTGCCAGCAGCTTAGCCGGTCTAGCCTCCTACAATGAGCAGTTCTTC. It is translated as CASSLAGLASYNEQFF. Variable domain in full (rest from reference TRBV7-6 and TRBJ2-1): GAGVSQSPRYKVTKRGQDVALRCDPISGHVSLYWYRQALGQGPEFLTYFNYEAQQDKSGLPNDRFSAERPEGSISTLTIQRTEQRDSAMYRCASSLAGLASYNEQFFGPGTRLTVL.

The sample holds many counts of this clonotype. V usage is TRBV7-9 and J usage is TRBJ2-7, with TRBD1 matching over 10 bases. The CDR3 is 16 amino acids. From germline, CDR1 is SEHNR and CDR2 FQNEAQ (reference sequence). The V and J ends lost 5 bases and 6 bases, in that order; junction bases with no gene match: 13. The CDR3, as DNA: TGTGCCAGCAGCCTAAACCGGGACAGGGGATTTGGCGAGCAGTACTTC. Translation gives CASSLNRDRGFGEQYF.

This clonotype has ten or more counts. The V call is TRBV20-1, the J call TRBJ2-2; D is unclear. CDR3 length equals 15 residues. Between the trimmed V and J ends, which lost 2 bases and 5 bases, there was a span of 15 bases. The germline CDR1 and CDR2 sequences are DFQATT and SNEGSKA (reference sequence). The CDR3 region is CSARSAIHVTGELFF. The CDR3 DNA follows: TGCAGTGCTAGATCCGCTATCCACGTAACCGGGGAGCTGTTTTTT.

This clonotype has a count of ten or more. V usage is TRBV18 and J usage is TRBJ1-2; weak D call: TRBD1 (5 bases). Germline CDR1 reads KGHSH; CDR2 reads LQKENI. Trimming removed 3 bases from V and 6 bases from J, with 14 bases in between. The CDR3 spans 14 residues. The CDR3 region is CASSPLGRGDGYTF. CDR3 nucleotides: TGTGCCAGCTCACCCCTAGGACGGGGGGATGGCTACACCTTC.

This clonotype was counted ten times or more. The gene calls are TRBV6-5 and TRBJ1-6; 12 bases match TRBD1. The CDR3 runs 17 residues. J lost 0 bases, V lost 6 bases, and 3 bases had no gene match. Per the germline V gene, CDR1 is MNHEY and CDR2 is SVGAGI. DNA for the CDR3: TGTGCCAGCAGAGGGGGACAGGGGGCCTCCTATAATTCACCCCTCCACTTT. Translated, it gives CASRGGQGASYNSPLHF.

This clonotype was counted at least ten times. The chain couples TRBV12-3 or TRBV12-4 to TRBJ1-2, with a possible D match to TRBD1 (6 bases). The CDR3 extends over 15 amino acids. The ends were cut back, 2 bases at V and 8 bases at J, with 18 bases in the middle. The CDR3 coding sequence is TGTGCCAGCAGTTTAACATCATTGGGACAAACAGGCTACACCTTC. This sequence encodes CASSLTSLGQTGYTF.

This clonotype has ten or more counts. This rearrangement joins TRBV6-2 or TRBV6-3 to TRBJ2-2, with D possibly being TRBD2 (5 bases). V was clipped by 5 bases and J by 1 base, with 11 bases between them. The CDR3 length is 15 residues. Germline V gives CDR1 MNHEY, CDR2 SVGEGT. The CDR3 DNA follows: TGTGCCAGCAGTGGACTTCAGAAGAACACCGGGGAGCTGTTTTTT. This encodes CASSGLQKNTGELFF.

A remark on this clonotype: This may arise from a read error, as a much more abundant clone is one base away. The chain couples TRBV20-1 to TRBJ2-3; tentatively, D is TRBD2 (6 bases). Germline CDR1 reads DFQATT; CDR2 reads SNEGSKA (reference sequence). The CDR3 has 15 amino acids. The DNA for the CDR3 is TGCAGTGCTAGGGCACTAGCACCTAACACAGATATGCAGTATTTT. Translating gives CSARALAPNTDMQYF.

This clonotype was found many times. J is TRBJ1-4 and V is TRBV7-2, with a tentative D call TRBD1 (6 bases). The length of the CDR3 is 15 residues. Trimming stripped 2 bases from V and 5 bases from J, with 12 bases between. Germline V gene sequence: CDR1 SGHTA, CDR2 FQGNSA. The CDR3, as DNA: TGTGCCAGCAGCTTAACCGGGACACGAAATGAAAAACTGTTTTTT. This translates into CASSLTGTRNEKLFF.

The table lists this clonotype with many counts. The chain has TRBV5-1 and TRBJ2-3; D is unresolved. Germline values: CDR1 SGHRS, CDR2 YFSETQ. V was shortened by 4 bases and J by 4 bases, with 13 bases between the two germline ends. The CDR3 extends over 14 amino acids. The CDR3 here is CASSLATRPDTQYF. The CDR3 nucleotides read TGCGCCAGCAGCCTCGCGACCCGCCCAGATACGCAGTATTTT.

This clonotype was observed many times. The chain uses TRBV20-1 and TRBJ1-6; 7 bases match TRBD1. There are 17 residues in the CDR3. Germline CDR1 is DFQATT and CDR2 is SNEGSKA (reference sequence). J lost 4 bases, V lost 3 bases, and 12 bases had no gene match. The CDR3 sequence: CSARDRQGFAYNSPLHF. In nucleotides, the CDR3 is TGCAGTGCTAGGGACAGACAGGGTTTCGCTTATAATTCACCCCTCCACTTT.

This clonotype has a count of ten or more. The genes are TRBV19 and TRBJ2-3; D is undetermined. The V end was cut by 5 bases, the J end by 4 bases, with 10 bases between. This CDR3 is built from 13 residues. The V gene's germline CDR1 is LNHDA and CDR2 SQIVND (reference sequence). The CDR3 DNA follows: TGTGCCAGTAGTTTCCTGGGCCCAGATACGCAGTATTTT. Translating gives CASSFLGPDTQYF.